These T cell receptor beta chains were read from a single sample in a study of Graves' ophthalmopathy and Graves' hyperthyroidism. Via MiXCR, TCRdb re-called the multiplex PCR reads, giving one row per CDR3 protein. The table shows about 200,000 distinct CDR3 sequences, with 29% occurring only once. Sequenced sample: peripheral blood. The receptors come from a man aged 50 to 59 with Graves' ophthalmopathy. The CDR3 runs from the conserved cysteine through the conserved F or W. D genes are given only for firm matches. Clone size, where shown, is once, few, many, or a class for clones that have expanded.

cdr3_aa	cdr3_nt	clone_size	d_call	v_call	j_call	cdr3_length
CASSYVGDQPQHF	TGTGCCAGCAGTTACGTGGGTGATCAGCCCCAGCATTTT	many	-	TRBV6-2/TRBV6-3	TRBJ1-5	13
CASSSPGASTEAFF	TGTGCCAGCAGCTCCCCCGGGGCCAGCACTGAAGCTTTCTTT	many	-	TRBV7-2	TRBJ1-1	14
CASSISFGAEAFF	TGTGCCAGCAGTATCTCGTTTGGGGCTGAAGCTTTCTTT	many	-	TRBV27	TRBJ1-1	13
CASSLGGGQGENIQYF	TGTGCCAGCAGCTTAGGTGGGGGACAGGGGGAGAACATTCAGTACTTC	many	TRBD1	TRBV7-8	TRBJ2-4	16
CAWSPAGQPQHF	TGTGCCTGGAGTCCAGCCGGTCAGCCCCAGCATTTT	-	-	TRBV30	TRBJ1-5	12
CASSPEVGQKSYGYTF	TGTGCCAGCAGCCCCGAGGTGGGGCAGAAAAGCTATGGCTACACCTTC	-	-	TRBV11-2	TRBJ1-2	16
CPSTGRRSYEQYF	TGTCCCAGCACAGGTCGTCGGTCCTACGAGCAGTACTTC	-	-	TRBV6-4	TRBJ2-7	13
CASSRYGGGQPQHF	TGTGCCAGCAGCCGCTATGGTGGAGGTCAGCCCCAGCATTTT	many	-	TRBV28	TRBJ1-5	14
CASSWGTGLYQETQYF	TGTGCCAGCAGTTGGGGGACAGGGTTGTACCAAGAGACCCAGTACTTC	many	TRBD1	TRBV12-3/TRBV12-4	TRBJ2-5	16
CASSLAGLETQYF	TGTGCCAGCAGCTTAGCAGGGCTGGAGACCCAGTACTTC	many	-	TRBV11-3	TRBJ2-5	13
CASSQDWLAGAETQYF	TGTGCCAGCAGCCAAGATTGGTTGGCGGGAGCGGAGACCCAGTACTTC	-	TRBD2	TRBV28	TRBJ2-5	16
CASSFQQNTEAFF	TGTGCCAGCAGCTTCCAACAGAACACTGAAGCTTTCTTT	-	-	TRBV7-2	TRBJ1-1	13
CALGTENSPLHF	TGTGCCTTAGGGACGGAAAATTCACCCCTCCACTTT	many	-	TRBV30	TRBJ1-6	12
CASSSRGQSNQPQHF	TGTGCCAGCAGTTCCCGGGGACAAAGCAATCAGCCCCAGCATTTT	many	-	TRBV27	TRBJ1-5	15
CATTDTSGFFSNQPQHF	TGTGCCACGACGGACACCTCGGGATTTTTCAGCAATCAGCCCCAGCATTTT	many	-	TRBV19	TRBJ1-5	17